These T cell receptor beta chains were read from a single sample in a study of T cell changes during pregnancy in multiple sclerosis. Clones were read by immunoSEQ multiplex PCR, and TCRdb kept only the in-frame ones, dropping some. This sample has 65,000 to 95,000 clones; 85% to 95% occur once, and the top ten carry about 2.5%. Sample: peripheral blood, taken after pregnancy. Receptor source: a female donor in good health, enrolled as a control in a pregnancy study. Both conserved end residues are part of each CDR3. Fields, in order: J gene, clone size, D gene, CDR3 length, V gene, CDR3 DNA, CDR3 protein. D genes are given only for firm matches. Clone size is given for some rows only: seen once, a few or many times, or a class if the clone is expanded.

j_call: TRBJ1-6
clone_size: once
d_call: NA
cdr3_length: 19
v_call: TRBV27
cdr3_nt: TGTGCCAGCAGTGATGGGACAAGGGGCGCGAGCTCCTATAATTCACCCCTCCACTTT
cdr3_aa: CASSDGTRGASSYNSPLHF

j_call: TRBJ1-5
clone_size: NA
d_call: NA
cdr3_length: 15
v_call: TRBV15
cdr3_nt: TGTGCCACCAGCAGAGATTCAGGGTACAATCAGCCCCAGCATTTT
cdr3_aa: CATSRDSGYNQPQHF

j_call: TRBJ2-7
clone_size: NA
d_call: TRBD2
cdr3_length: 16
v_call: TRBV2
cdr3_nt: TGTGCCAGCAGTGGGGAGGCGCTAGCGGGTCCCTACGAGCAGTACTTC
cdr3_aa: CASSGEALAGPYEQYF

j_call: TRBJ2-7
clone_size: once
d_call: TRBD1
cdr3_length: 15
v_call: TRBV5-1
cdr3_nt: TGCGCCAGCAGCTTGGGAGGGACAGCCACCTACGAGCAGTACTTC
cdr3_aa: CASSLGGTATYEQYF

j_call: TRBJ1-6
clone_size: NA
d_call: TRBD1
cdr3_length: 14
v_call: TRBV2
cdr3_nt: TGTGCCAGCAGTGTGGACAGGGGGCTTTTTCCCCTCCACTTT
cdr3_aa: CASSVDRGLFPLHF

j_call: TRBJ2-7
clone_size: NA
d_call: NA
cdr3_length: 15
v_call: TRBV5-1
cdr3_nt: TGCGCCAGCAGCCTGGGGGAGCGGGCAACCTACGAGCAGTACTTC
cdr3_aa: CASSLGERATYEQYF

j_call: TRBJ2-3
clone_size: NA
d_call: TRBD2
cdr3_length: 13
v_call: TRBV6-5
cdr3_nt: TGTGCCAGCAGTTCCCCTGGGGGGGGTACGCAGTATTTT
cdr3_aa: CASSSPGGGTQYF

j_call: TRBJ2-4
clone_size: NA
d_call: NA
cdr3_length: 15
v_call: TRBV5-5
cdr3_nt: TGTGCCAGCACCCCAGGGGATGCGTCCAAAAACATTCAGTACTTC
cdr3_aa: CASTPGDASKNIQYF

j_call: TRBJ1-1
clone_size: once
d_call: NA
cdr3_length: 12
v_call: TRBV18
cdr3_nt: TGTGCCAGCTCACCGCCGGCGGGCAGGGCTTTCTTT
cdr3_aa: CASSPPAGRAFF

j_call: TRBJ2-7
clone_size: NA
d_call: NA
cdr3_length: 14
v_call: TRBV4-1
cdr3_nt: TGCGCCAGCAGCCAAGAATCTCTTAGCGGACAACGAACGTTC
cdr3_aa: CASSQESLSGQRTF

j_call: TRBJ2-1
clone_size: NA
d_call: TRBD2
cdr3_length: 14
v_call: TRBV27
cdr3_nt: TGTGCCAGCAGTCTGACTAGCGGGGGAGGTGAGCAGTTCTTC
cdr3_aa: CASSLTSGGGEQFF

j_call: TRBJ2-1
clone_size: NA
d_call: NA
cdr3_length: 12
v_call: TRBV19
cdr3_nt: TGTGCCGCCGATAGCGGCAACGATGAGCAGTTCTTC
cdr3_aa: CAADSGNDEQFF

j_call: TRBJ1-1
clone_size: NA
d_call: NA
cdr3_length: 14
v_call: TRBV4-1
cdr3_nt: TGCGCCAGCAGCCAAGATCGGGATGGCACTGAAGCTTTCTTT
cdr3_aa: CASSQDRDGTEAFF

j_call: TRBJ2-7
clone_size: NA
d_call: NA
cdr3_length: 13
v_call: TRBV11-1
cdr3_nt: TGTGCCAGCAGCGGTGACAGTTCCTACGAGCAGTACTTC
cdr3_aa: CASSGDSSYEQYF

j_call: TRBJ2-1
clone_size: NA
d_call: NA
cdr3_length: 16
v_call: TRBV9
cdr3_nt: TGTGCCAGCGCCGGACAGCCTCAATTACTCTACAATGAGCAGTTCTTC
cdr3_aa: CASAGQPQLLYNEQFF

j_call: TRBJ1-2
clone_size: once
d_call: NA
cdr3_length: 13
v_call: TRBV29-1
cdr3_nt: TGCAGCGCGGCGGTGGATCTGAATGGGGGCTACACCTTC
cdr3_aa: CSAAVDLNGGYTF

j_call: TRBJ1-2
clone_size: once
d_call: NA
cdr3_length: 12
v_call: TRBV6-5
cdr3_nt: TGTGCCAGCAGTAAGTCAGGGGTCGGCTACACCTTC
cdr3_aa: CASSKSGVGYTF

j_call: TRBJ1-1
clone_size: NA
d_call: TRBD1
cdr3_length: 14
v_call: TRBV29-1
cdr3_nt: TGCAGCGTTGTGACAGGGCCCATGAACACTGAAGCTTTCTTT
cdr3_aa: CSVVTGPMNTEAFF

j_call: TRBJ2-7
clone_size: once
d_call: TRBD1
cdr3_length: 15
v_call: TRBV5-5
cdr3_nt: TGTGCCAGCAGCCTCACCCCAGGGGGTACCTACGAGCAGTACTTC
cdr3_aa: CASSLTPGGTYEQYF

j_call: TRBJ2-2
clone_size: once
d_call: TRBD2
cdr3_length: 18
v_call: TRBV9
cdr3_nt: TGTGCCAGCAGCGCGGGACTAGCGGGGGGGCCCGTCACCGGGGAGCTGTTTTTT
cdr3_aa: CASSAGLAGGPVTGELFF

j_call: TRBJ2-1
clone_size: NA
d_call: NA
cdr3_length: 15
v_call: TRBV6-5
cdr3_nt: TGTGCCAGCAGTTTTCGGGGGAGCTCCTACAATGAGCAGTTCTTC
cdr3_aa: CASSFRGSSYNEQFF

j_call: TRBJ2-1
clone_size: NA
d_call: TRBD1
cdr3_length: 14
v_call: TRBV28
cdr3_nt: TGTGCCACGACGAGAAGGGGGCCCTACAATGAGCAGTTCTTC
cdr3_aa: CATTRRGPYNEQFF

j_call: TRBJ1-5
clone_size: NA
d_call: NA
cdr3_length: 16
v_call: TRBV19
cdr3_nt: TGTGCCAGTAGTCTCAACCCCGCGGGGGTCGATCAGCCCCAGCATTTT
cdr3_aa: CASSLNPAGVDQPQHF

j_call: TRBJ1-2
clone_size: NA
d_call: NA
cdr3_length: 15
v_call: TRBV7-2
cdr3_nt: TGTGCCAGCAGCCCCCGCGATGGCCGGGGCTATGGCTACACCTTC
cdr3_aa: CASSPRDGRGYGYTF

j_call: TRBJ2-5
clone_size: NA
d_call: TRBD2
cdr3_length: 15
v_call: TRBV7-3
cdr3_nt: TGTGCCAGCAGCCTAGGGACTAGCGGGATGGAGACCCAGTACTTC
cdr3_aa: CASSLGTSGMETQYF

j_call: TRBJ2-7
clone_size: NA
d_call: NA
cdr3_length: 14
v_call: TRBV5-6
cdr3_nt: TGTGCCAGCAGCTTGGGAGACTACCCCTACGAGCAGTACTTC
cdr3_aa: CASSLGDYPYEQYF

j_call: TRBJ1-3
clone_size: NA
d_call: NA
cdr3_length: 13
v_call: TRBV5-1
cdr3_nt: TGCGCCAGCAGCTTTTCTATCGGAAACACCATATATTTT
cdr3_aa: CASSFSIGNTIYF

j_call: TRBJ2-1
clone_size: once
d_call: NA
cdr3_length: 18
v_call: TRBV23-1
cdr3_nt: TGCGCCAGCAGTCAATCGGGTTGCCAGGGTAGCTCCTACAATGAGCAGTTCTTC
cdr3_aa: CASSQSGCQGSSYNEQFF

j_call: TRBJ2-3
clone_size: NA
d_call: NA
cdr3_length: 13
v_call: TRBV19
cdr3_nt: TGTGCCAGTAGACAGGTCGGCACAGATACGCAGTATTTT
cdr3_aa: CASRQVGTDTQYF

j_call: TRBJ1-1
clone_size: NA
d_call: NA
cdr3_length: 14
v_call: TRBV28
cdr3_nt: TGTGCCAGCAGTTTAGCCAGGCTGAACACTGAAGCTTTCTTT
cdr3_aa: CASSLARLNTEAFF

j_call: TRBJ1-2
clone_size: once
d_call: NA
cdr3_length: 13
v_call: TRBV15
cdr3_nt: TGTGCCACCAGCTACAGGGACCACTATGGCTACACCTTC
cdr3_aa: CATSYRDHYGYTF

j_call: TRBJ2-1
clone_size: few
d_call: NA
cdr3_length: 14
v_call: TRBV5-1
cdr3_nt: TGCGCCAGCAGCTTGGAGCTAGCTTACAATGAGCAGTTCTTC
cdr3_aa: CASSLELAYNEQFF

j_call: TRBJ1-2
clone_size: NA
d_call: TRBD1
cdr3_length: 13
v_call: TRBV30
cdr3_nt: TGTGCCTGTACCCGGGACAGGCCTCTTGGCTGCACCTTC
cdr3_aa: CACTRDRPLGCTF

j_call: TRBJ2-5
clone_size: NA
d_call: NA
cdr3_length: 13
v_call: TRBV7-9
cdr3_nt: TGTGCCAGCAGTAAAAACCAGGGGGAGACCCAGTACTTC
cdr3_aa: CASSKNQGETQYF

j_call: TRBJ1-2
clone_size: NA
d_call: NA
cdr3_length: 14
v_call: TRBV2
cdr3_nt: TGTGCCAGCACCCGGGGGGGGGTTCGCTATGGCTACACCTTC
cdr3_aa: CASTRGGVRYGYTF

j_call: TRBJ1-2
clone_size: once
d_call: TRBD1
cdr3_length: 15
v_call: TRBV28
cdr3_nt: TGTGCCAGCAACAACTTACAGGGGATGGCGAATGGCTACACCTTC
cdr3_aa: CASNNLQGMANGYTF

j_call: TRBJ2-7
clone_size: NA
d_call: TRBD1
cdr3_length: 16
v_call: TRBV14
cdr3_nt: TGTGCCAGCAGCCCCCTATGGGGGACAGGGTTCTACGAGCAGTACTTC
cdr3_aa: CASSPLWGTGFYEQYF

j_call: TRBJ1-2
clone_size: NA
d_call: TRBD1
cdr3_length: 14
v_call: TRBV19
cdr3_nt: TGTGCCAGTAGTATCGCGGGACAGGGGTATGGCTACACCTTC
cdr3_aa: CASSIAGQGYGYTF

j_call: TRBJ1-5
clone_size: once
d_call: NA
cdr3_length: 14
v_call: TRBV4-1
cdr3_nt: TGCGCCAGCAGCCAACGAAACAATAATCAGCCCCAGCATTTT
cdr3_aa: CASSQRNNNQPQHF

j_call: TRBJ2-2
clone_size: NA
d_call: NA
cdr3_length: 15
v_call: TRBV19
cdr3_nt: TGTGCCAGTAACGCGGGACCAGCGAACACCGGGGAGCTGTTTTTT
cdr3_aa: CASNAGPANTGELFF

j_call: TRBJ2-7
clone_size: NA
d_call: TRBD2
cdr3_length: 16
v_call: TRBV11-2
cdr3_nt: TGTGCCAGCAGCCAATATGGAGCGGGGGGGCCCGACGAGCAGTACTTC
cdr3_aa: CASSQYGAGGPDEQYF

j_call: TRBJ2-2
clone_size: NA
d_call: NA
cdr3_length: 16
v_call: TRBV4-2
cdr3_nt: TGTGCCAGCAGCCAAGAGGGGGCGTTGATTGCCGGGGAGCTGTTTTTT
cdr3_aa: CASSQEGALIAGELFF

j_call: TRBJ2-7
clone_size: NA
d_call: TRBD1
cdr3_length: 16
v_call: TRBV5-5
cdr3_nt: TGTGCCAGCAGCACCCAGGGGGCGGTGGGTTCTTACGAGCAGTACTTC
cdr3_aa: CASSTQGAVGSYEQYF

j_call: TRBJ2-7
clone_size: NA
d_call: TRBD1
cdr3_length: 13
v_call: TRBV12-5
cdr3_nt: TGTGCTAGCTCCGGGACAGGAGATCACGAGCAGTACTTC
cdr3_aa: CASSGTGDHEQYF

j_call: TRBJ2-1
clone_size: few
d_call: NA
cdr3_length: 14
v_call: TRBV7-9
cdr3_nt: TGTGCCAGCAGTGACTTGAGCTCCTACAATGAGCAGTTCTTC
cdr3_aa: CASSDLSSYNEQFF

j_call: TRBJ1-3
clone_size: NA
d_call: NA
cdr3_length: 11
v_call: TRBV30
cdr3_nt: TGTGCCTGGAGGGAAGGGGACACCATATATTTT
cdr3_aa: CAWREGDTIYF

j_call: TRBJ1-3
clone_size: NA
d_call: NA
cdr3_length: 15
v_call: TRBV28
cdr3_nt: TGTGCCAGCAGCGTTACAGGGCCGACTGGAAACACCATATATTTT
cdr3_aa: CASSVTGPTGNTIYF

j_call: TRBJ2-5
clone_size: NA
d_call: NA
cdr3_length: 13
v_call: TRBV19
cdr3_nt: TGTGCCAGTAGTATAGATACAGAAGAGACCCAGTACTTC
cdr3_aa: CASSIDTEETQYF

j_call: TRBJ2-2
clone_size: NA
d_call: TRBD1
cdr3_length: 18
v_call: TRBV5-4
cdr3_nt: TGTGCCAGCAGATACGACAGGGCTTTAACGGGAAGCACCGGGGAGCTGTTTTTT
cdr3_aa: CASRYDRALTGSTGELFF

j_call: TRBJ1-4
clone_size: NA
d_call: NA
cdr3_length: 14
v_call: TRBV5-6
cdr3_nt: TGTGCCAGCAGCTGGGGGGGTCAAAATGAAAAACTGTTTTTT
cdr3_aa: CASSWGGQNEKLFF

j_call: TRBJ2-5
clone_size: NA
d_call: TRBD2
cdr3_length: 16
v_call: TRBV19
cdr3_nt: TGTGCCAGTAGTGCCGTCGGGCTAGCGGTTCCCCGGACCCAGTACTTC
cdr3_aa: CASSAVGLAVPRTQYF

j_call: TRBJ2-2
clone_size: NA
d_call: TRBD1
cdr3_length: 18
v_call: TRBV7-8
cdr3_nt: TGTGCCAGCAGCTCACGAGCGTCCGGGACAGTGAACACCGGGGAGCTGTTTTTT
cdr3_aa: CASSSRASGTVNTGELFF

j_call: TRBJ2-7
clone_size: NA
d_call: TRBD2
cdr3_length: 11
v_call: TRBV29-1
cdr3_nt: TGCAGCGTTGGACTAGCGAACGAGCAGTACTTC
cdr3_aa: CSVGLANEQYF